This TCR beta chain emerged from a study of T cells after yellow fever vaccination. Researchers made TCR cDNA using 5'RACE template switching, and this step added a universal primer site and UMIs. MiXCR, run by TCRdb on the 5' RACE reads, gives a single entry per CDR3 protein. The sample consists of about 210,000 distinct CDR3 sequences, less than 3.5% of them appearing once. The V gene's germline CDR1 is SGHTA and CDR2 FQGNSA. The trim removed 1 base at V and 5 bases at J, leaving 3 bases unmatched. The CDR3 length is 14 residues. This sequence joins TRBV7-2 and TRBJ1-1, with TRBD1 matching 8 bases. The specimen was CD4+ T cells sorted from PBMCs, collected 10 days after the yellow fever booster vaccination. This TCR was recovered from a man aged 18 to 29 who received the YFV17D yellow fever vaccine. CDR3 bases: TGTGCCAGCAGCTTAGTACAGGGGGGAACTGAAGCTTTCTTT. Its protein product is CASSLVQGGTEAFF.